These 10 T cell receptor beta chains were all obtained from the same sample, sequenced in a study of cytomegalovirus exposure and HLA in healthy donors. The PCR had 60 Vbeta and 13 Jbeta primers. Measured with immunoSEQ multiplex PCR; TCRdb has only the in-frame clones, and not every one. Seen here are 160,000 or so clones, around four fifths observed once, and the top ten hold about 1.5%. The sequencing input was PBMCs. These receptor sequences come from a male donor in good health and CMV-seronegative.

The rearrangement joins TRBV4-3 to TRBJ1-1, with D hard to call. The V gene lost 0 bases and the J gene lost 3 bases, with 8 bases spanning the gap. Germline values: CDR1 LGHNA, CDR2 YSLEER. The CDR3 consists of 14 residues. CDR3: CASSQDDRDTEAFF. The CDR3 region has the DNA TGCGCCAGCAGCCAAGATGACCGGGACACTGAAGCTTTCTTT.

The V and J genes are TRBV4-2 and TRBJ1-1, with D possibly matching TRBD1 (6 bases). Trimming shortened V by 3 bases and J by 7 bases, and 12 bases separated the two germline ends. The CDR3 contains 13 residues. CDR1 LGHNA and CDR2 YNFKEQ come from the germline V gene. The CDR3 DNA follows: TGTGCCAGCAGCCACTCTACAGGGAATGAAGCTTTCTTT. Translation: CASSHSTGNEAFF.

The chain's CDR3 is CASSVGSGSSYEQYF. The DNA for the CDR3 is TGTGCCAGCAGCGTAGGGAGCGGGAGCTCCTACGAGCAGTACTTC. This chain joins TRBV9 and TRBJ2-5, with 8 bases matching TRBD2. The end of the DNA aligns better with TRBJ2-7, so the J call may be wrong. The CDR3 length is 15 residues. CDR1 is SGDLS, CDR2 YYNGEE, per germline.

The rearrangement joins TRBV25-1 to TRBJ1-4; D perhaps matches TRBD1 (6 bases). The germline V and J ends were trimmed by 5 bases and 7 bases, with 14 bases remaining between them. This CDR3 is built from 14 residues. Germline V gene data show CDR1 as MGHDK and CDR2 as SYGVNS. The CDR3 spells CASSPQGLSEKLFF. CDR3 coding DNA: TGTGCCAGCAGTCCCCAGGGGTTGAGTGAAAAACTGTTTTTT.

The J gene is TRBJ1-1, the V gene TRBV28; TRBD1 is a possible D gene (6 bases). This CDR3 has 13 residues. V dropped 5 bases and J dropped 3 bases, with 10 bases sitting between them. Germline values: CDR1 MDHEN, CDR2 SYDVKM. This chain's CDR3 is CASSPRQDTEAFF. CDR3 DNA sequence: TGTGCCAGCAGTCCGAGACAGGACACTGAAGCTTTCTTT.

In this sample, this clone turned up once. V usage is TRBV14 and J usage is TRBJ1-2; D gene uncertain. Germline CDR1 reads SGHDN; CDR2 reads FVKESK. CDR3 length: 13 residues. Trimming left V 1 base short and J 2 bases short, with 5 bases between. Here the CDR3 reads CASSQARNYGYTF. For the CDR3, the DNA is TGTGCCAGCAGCCAAGCCAGGAACTATGGCTACACCTTC.

This chain links TRBV27 with TRBJ2-2; TRBD1 agrees at 8 bases. The CDR3 consists of 15 residues. Germline CDR1 is MNHEY and CDR2 is SMNVEV (reference sequence). V was pared by 5 bases and J by 4 bases, with 6 bases of the junction left unmatched. DNA for the CDR3: TGTGCCAGCAGTCCCAGGACAGGGTCCACCGGGGAGCTGTTTTTT. Translated, it gives CASSPRTGSTGELFF.

The chain recombines TRBV28 with TRBJ2-7, with TRBD2 matching over 7 bases. The germline CDR1 and CDR2 sequences are MDHEN and SYDVKM. The CDR3 runs 14 residues. The V gene end was trimmed by 7 bases and the J gene end by 2 bases; junction bases not matched to a gene: 8. In nucleotides, the CDR3 is TGTGCCAGCACCCTAGCGGACACGGCCTACGAGCAGTACTTC. This sequence encodes CASTLADTAYEQYF.

This clone was seen a single time. The CDR3 coding sequence is TGTGCCAGCAGCCCCAGCGTGGTAGGGGCTATCACCGGGGAGCTGTTTTTT. This encodes CASSPSVVGAITGELFF. This chain links TRBV14 with TRBJ2-2; D may be TRBD1 (5 bases). The CDR3 spans 17 residues. Germline V gives CDR1 SGHDN, CDR2 FVKESK. Trimming removed 4 bases at V and 4 bases at J, with 19 bases between.

The CDR3, as DNA: TGCGCCAGCAGCGTACAGGGGAAGGGGAAGAATGGCTACACCTTC. Protein product: CASSVQGKGKNGYTF. V gene TRBV4-3 combines with J gene TRBJ1-2, with 7 nucleotides matching TRBD1. The CDR3 has 15 amino acids. Trimming took 5 bases from V and 6 from J; bases not matched to a gene: 12. Germline CDR1 and CDR2: LGHNA and YSLEER.